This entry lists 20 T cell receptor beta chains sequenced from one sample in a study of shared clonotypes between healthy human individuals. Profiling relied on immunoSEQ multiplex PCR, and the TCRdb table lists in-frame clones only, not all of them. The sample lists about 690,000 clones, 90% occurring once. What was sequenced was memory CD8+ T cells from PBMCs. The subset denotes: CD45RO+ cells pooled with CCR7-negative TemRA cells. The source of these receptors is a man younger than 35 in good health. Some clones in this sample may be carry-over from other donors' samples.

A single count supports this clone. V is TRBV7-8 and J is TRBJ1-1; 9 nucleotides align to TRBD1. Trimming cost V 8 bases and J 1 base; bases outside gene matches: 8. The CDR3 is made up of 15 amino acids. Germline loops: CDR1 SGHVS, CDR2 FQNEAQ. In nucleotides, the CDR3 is TGTGCCAGCGCTATGGGACAGGGTGGGAACACTGAAGCTTTCTTT. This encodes CASAMGQGGNTEAFF.

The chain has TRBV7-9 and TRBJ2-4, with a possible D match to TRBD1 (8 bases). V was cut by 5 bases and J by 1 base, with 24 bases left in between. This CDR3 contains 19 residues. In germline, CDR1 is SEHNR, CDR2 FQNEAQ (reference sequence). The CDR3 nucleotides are TGTGCCAGCAGCCGAGGACAGGGACGGGAGGAATCGGCCAAAAACATTCAGTACTTC. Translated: CASSRGQGREESAKNIQYF.

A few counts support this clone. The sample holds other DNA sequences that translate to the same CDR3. The CDR3 bases are TGTGCCAGCAGCCCCGGCTACGAGCAGTACTTC. Amino acids: CASSPGYEQYF. The genes are TRBV7-9 and TRBJ2-7; D gene unclear. The length of the CDR3 is 11 residues. V dropped 5 bases and J dropped 3 bases, with 5 bases sitting between them. Germline loops: CDR1 SEHNR, CDR2 FQNEAQ (reference sequence).

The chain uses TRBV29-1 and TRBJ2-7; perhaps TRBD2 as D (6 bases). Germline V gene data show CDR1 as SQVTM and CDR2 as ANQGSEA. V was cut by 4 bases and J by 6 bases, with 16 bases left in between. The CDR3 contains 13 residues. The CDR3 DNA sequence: TGCAGCGTTGTGGGGCGGGATGTGGCCGAGCAGTACTTC. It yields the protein CSVVGRDVAEQYF.

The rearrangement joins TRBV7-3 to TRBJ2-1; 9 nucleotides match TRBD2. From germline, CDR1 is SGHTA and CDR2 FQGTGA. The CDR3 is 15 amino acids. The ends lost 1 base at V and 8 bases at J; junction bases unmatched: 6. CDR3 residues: CASSLMAGGPYEQFF. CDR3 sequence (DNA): TGTGCCAGCAGCTTAATGGCGGGAGGGCCCTATGAGCAGTTCTTC.

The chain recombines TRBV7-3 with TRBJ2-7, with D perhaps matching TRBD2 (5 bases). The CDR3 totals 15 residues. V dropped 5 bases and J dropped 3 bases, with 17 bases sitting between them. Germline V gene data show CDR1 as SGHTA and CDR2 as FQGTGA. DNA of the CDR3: TGTGCCAGCAGCCAAGGAGGAGACCCCATCTACGAGCAGTACTTC. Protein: CASSQGGDPIYEQYF.

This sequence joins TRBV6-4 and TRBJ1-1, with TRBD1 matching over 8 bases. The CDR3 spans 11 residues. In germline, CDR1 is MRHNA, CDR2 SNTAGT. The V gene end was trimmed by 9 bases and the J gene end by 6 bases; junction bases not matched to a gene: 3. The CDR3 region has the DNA TGTGCCAGACGACAGGGGCCTGAAGCTTTCTTT. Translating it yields CARRQGPEAFF.

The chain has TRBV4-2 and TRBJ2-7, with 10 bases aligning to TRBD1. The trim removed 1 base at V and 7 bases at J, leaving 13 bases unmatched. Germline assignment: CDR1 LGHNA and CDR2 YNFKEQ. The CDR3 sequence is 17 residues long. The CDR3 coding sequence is TGTGCCAGCAGCCAAGTGACGGCTCCGACAGGGGGCTGGGAGCAGTACTTC. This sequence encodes CASSQVTAPTGGWEQYF.

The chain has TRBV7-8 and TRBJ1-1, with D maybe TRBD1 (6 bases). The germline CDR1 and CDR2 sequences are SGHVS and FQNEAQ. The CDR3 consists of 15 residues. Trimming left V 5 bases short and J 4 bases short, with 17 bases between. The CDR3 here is CASSTRTAVGTEAFF. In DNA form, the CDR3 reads TGTGCCAGCAGCACTCGGACAGCCGTGGGCACTGAAGCTTTCTTT.

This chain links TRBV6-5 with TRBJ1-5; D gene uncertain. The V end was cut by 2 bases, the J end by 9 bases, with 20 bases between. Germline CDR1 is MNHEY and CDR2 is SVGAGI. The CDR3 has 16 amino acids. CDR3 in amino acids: CASSYRGDPNLSPQHF. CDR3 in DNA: TGTGCCAGCAGTTACCGCGGAGACCCTAATTTGTCGCCCCAGCATTTT.

CDR3 region: CASSLDRGGYNEQFF. The CDR3 bases are TGTGCCAGCAGCCTAGACAGGGGAGGCTACAATGAGCAGTTCTTC. This chain connects TRBV7-2 to TRBJ2-1; 8 bases fit TRBD1. After removal of 5 bases from V and 3 bases from J, the junction contained 6 bases not matched to a gene. Germline CDR1 SGHTA, CDR2 FQGNSA. This CDR3 is 15 amino acids long.

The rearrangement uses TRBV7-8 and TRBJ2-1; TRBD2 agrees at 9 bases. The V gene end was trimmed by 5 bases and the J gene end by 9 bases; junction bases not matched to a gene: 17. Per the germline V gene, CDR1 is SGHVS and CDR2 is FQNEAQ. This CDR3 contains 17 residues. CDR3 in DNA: TGTGCCAGCAGCCCCACCCCGGGGGGTAGCGGGAGTAGTGAGCAGTTCTTC. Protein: CASSPTPGGSGSSEQFF.

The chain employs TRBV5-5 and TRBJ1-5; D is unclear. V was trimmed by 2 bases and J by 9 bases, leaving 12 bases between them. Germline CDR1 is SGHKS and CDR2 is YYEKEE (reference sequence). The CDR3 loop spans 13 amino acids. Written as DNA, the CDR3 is TGTGCCAGCAGCTTTGGGTTTTCGTGGCCCCAGCATTTT. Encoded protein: CASSFGFSWPQHF.

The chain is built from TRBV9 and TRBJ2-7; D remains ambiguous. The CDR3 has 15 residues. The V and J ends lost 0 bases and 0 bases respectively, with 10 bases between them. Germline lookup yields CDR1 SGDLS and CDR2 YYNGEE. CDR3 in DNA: TGTGCCAGCAGCGTAGTTGGGGAAAGCTCCTACGAGCAGTACTTC. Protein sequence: CASSVVGESSYEQYF.

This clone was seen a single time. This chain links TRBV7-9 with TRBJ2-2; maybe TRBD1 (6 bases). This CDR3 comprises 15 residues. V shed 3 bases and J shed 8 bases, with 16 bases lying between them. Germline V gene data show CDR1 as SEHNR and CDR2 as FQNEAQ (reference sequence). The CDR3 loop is CASSFPGTPWGELFF. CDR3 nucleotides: TGTGCCAGCAGCTTCCCCGGGACACCGTGGGGGGAGCTGTTTTTT.

The CDR3 DNA is TGTGCCAGCTCACCAAGGAGGGATGAGACCCAGTACTTC. This encodes CASSPRRDETQYF. The chain links TRBV18 to TRBJ2-5; D may be TRBD2 (6 bases). The CDR3 runs to 13 residues. Deletions cut 2 bases from V and 5 bases from J, with 9 bases between. The germline V gene encodes CDR1 KGHSH and CDR2 LQKENI.

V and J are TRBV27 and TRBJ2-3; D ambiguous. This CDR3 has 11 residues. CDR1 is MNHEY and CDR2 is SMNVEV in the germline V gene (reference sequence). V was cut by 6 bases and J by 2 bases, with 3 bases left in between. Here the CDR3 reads CASRFTDTQYF. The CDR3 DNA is TGTGCCAGCAGATTCACAGATACGCAGTATTTT.

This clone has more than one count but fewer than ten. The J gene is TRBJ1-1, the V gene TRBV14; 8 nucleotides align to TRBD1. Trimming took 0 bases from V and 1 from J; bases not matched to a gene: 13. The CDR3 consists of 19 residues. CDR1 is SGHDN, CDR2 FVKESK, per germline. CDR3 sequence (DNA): TGTGCCAGCAGCCAAGATAATAGGGCGACAGGGGTTAAGAACACTGAAGCTTTCTTT. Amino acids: CASSQDNRATGVKNTEAFF.

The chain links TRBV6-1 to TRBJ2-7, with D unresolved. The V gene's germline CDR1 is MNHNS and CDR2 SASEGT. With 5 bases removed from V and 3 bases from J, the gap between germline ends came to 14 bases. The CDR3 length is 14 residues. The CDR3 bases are TGTGCCAGCAGTCCTCCTACCCAAGTCTACGAGCAGTACTTC. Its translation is CASSPPTQVYEQYF.

The CDR3 nucleotides are TGTGCCAGCAGTCGGTCGGGAAGCTCTGGAAACACCATATATTTT. Its translation: CASSRSGSSGNTIYF. The rearrangement joins TRBV9 to TRBJ1-3; D is uncertain. The V end was cut by 5 bases, the J end by 0 bases, with 12 bases between. The CDR3 is made up of 15 amino acids. CDR1 is SGDLS and CDR2 is YYNGEE in the germline V gene.